This entry lists 7 T cell receptor beta chains sequenced from one sample in a study of T cell changes during pregnancy in multiple sclerosis. Clones were sequenced by immunoSEQ multiplex PCR, and TCRdb holds only the in-frame ones, with some missing. The data show 50,000 to 65,000 clones, about nine tenths seen once. Here the sequenced sample was peripheral blood, taken in the first trimester of pregnancy. The receptors derive from a female donor in good health, enrolled as a control in a pregnancy study.

This clone occurred once. V usage is TRBV28 and J usage is TRBJ2-7, with D perhaps TRBD1 (6 bases). Germline CDR1 and CDR2: MDHEN and SYDVKM. CDR3 size: 13 residues. Trimming took 5 bases from V and 8 from J, leaving 16 bases between them. The CDR3: CASSQTDRAKQYF. CDR3 in DNA: TGTGCCAGCAGTCAAACGGACAGAGCTAAGCAGTACTTC.

V is TRBV27 and J is TRBJ1-5, with D tentatively TRBD1 (5 bases). This CDR3 is 14 amino acids long. Trimming removed 5 bases at V and 2 bases at J, with 10 bases between. The germline CDR1 and CDR2 sequences are MNHEY and SMNVEV (reference sequence). The CDR3 nucleotides are TGTGCCAGCAGTGTCAGGGTGGGCAATCAGCCCCAGCATTTT. This translates into CASSVRVGNQPQHF.

This clone was detected only once. V usage is TRBV11-3 and J usage is TRBJ1-4; 8 bases map to TRBD1. Germline CDR1 SGHNT, CDR2 YENEEA. The J segment lost 4 bases and the V segment lost 5 bases, leaving 12 bases of the junction unmatched. The CDR3 consists of 17 residues. In DNA, the CDR3 is TGTGCCAGCAGCCCGGGGACAGGAAGAGCCCATAATGAAAAACTGTTTTTT. Its protein is CASSPGTGRAHNEKLFF.

The chain employs TRBV2 and TRBJ2-7; maybe TRBD1 (6 bases). V lost 4 bases and J 2 bases, leaving 12 bases between the germline ends. Germline V gene sequence: CDR1 SNHLY, CDR2 FYNNEI. The CDR3 is 14 amino acids. CDR3 amino acids: CASSGYRAPYEQYF. DNA of the CDR3: TGTGCCAGCAGTGGGTACAGGGCCCCCTACGAGCAGTACTTC.

The chain is built from TRBV28 and TRBJ1-1; 11 nucleotides align to TRBD1. V lost 3 bases to trimming and J lost 4 bases; unmatched junction nucleotides: 16. This CDR3 is 19 amino acids long. Per germline, CDR1 MDHEN and CDR2 SYDVKM. CDR3 amino acids: CASSLFGTGGFLEGTEAFF. DNA for the CDR3: TGTGCCAGCAGTTTGTTCGGGACAGGGGGTTTCTTGGAGGGCACTGAAGCTTTCTTT.

This chain links TRBV6-1 with TRBJ2-5; 11 bases fit TRBD2. The CDR3 spans 16 residues. V lost 0 bases to trimming and J lost 5 bases; unmatched junction nucleotides: 5. Germline V lookup: CDR1 MNHNS, CDR2 SASEGT. DNA for the CDR3: TGTGCCAGCAGTGAAGCCATTGTAGCGGGGGGGGAGACCCAGTACTTC. Translating gives CASSEAIVAGGETQYF.

The chain couples TRBV25-1 to TRBJ2-2; 8 positions match TRBD2. The CDR3 totals 17 residues. Looked up from germline, CDR1 is MGHDK and CDR2 is SYGVNS. J gave up 4 bases and V 7 bases, and 14 bases lay outside the gene matches. This CDR3 is CASIAPGREVVTGELFF. CDR3 coding DNA: TGTGCCAGCATCGCACCGGGGCGGGAGGTTGTCACCGGGGAGCTGTTTTTT.